This T cell receptor (beta chain) was found in a study of cytomegalovirus exposure and HLA in healthy donors. The study, taken as a whole, reports: The majority of CMV-associated TCR beta chains were reported as apparently HLA-restricted in a later analysis. Cytomegalovirus association was listed for under 200 TCR beta chains.

Notes on this clone: Its antigen is as yet unknown.

Amplification used 60 Vbeta primers and 13 Jbeta primers. Assay: immunoSEQ multiplex PCR; the TCRdb copy retains only in-frame clones and omits some. The table includes 92,000 or so clones, over 55% detected once. Per germline, CDR1 WSHSY and CDR2 SAAADI. Trimming cost V 2 bases and J 0 bases; bases outside gene matches: 3. The length of the CDR3 is 16 residues. The material sequenced was PBMCs. This receptor was identified in a woman between 45 and 65 years old in good health and CMV-seropositive. This rearrangement joins TRBV10-2 to TRBJ1-1, with 10 bases fitting TRBD1. CDR3 DNA sequence: TGCGCCAGCAGTGAGCGGGACAGGGGTTTGAACACTGAAGCTTTCTTT. It yields the protein CASSERDRGLNTEAFF.